Included here is one TCR beta chain sequence, with context. This clone was counted a single time. What antigen it recognizes has not been identified. No quality values exist for individual bases; no much larger clone is one base distant. This sample stems from a study of radiotherapy plus CTLA-4 blockade in lung cancer (dated by TCRdb to 2017 to 2018). For the study in its entirety: Objective responses were observed in more than 15% of enrolled patients, and disease control was achieved in around 30%.

The study evaluated CTLA-4 blockade (ipilimumab) given together with focal radiation therapy in patients who had chemo-refractory metastatic non-small-cell lung cancer. Sequences SNHLY (CDR1) and FYNNEI (CDR2) are obtained from the germline V gene. V and J are trimmed by 9 bases and 4 bases, and the gene matches miss 13 bases of the junction. The CDR3 has 15 amino acids, counting the end cysteine and phenylalanine. The read is trimmed to its CDR3 DNA, 45 bases read in frame from base 1. Study-wide conclusions, independent of this receptor: After treatment with radiotherapy and ipilimumab, TCR clones that originated in tumors expanded in peripheral blood. The strongest predictors of response were reported to be early dynamic shifts in blood T cell clones along with a rise in serum interferon-beta following radiation.

Libraries came from the immunoSEQ multiplex PCR assay. Entries here come from immuneACCESS through TCRdb and include only in-frame sequences with V and J called. Some clones fail to appear in such tables; in the studies checked, an unresolved V gene covers under half of the shortfall, and the cause of the remainder is unknown. The sample table lists 95,000 to 150,000 clones, around 90% of them with a count of one. Of the sample, 5.5% to 7% is held by the ten largest clones. This sample comprised peripheral blood, obtained from a patient treated with radiotherapy plus ipilimumab. The chain was built from TRBV2 and TRBJ1-2; 8 central bases correspond to TRBD1. This clonotype originated in a human donor with non-small cell lung cancer that progressed on radiotherapy plus ipilimumab. The nucleotide sequence reads as follows: TGTGCCAGTATGACAGGGGCCCGAGGTGGCTATGGCTACACCTTC. It specifies CASMTGARGGYGYTF.